There are a few counts of the clone carrying this T cell receptor (beta chain). Its specificity is unknown. This specimen comes from a study of OX40 agonist ivuxolimab in advanced cancers. Study information: Earlier anti-PD-1, anti-PD-L1 or anti-CTLA-4 therapy was permitted; roughly 40% had received some. The study, taken as a whole, reports: The antigens recognized by the expanded peripheral T cells, that is their antigen specificity, were not determined. At 0.1 to 3.0 mg/kg and by week 6, clonal expansion occurred in CD4+ and CD8+ blood T cells.

The CDR3 length is 15 residues. Germline values: CDR1 MNHEY, CDR2 SVGAGI. V was cut by 2 bases and J by 8 bases, with 15 bases left in between. Only in-frame clones appear in the TCRdb table, and some are missing; sequencing was by immunoSEQ multiplex PCR. Of more than 60,000 clones listed, about 81% were seen once; the top ten hold approximately 5%. The chain is built from TRBV6-5 and TRBJ1-4, with D maybe TRBD1 (5 bases). This specimen consisted of CD4+ or CD8+ T cells sorted from blood, obtained in a trial of the OX40 agonist ivuxolimab. The receptor was isolated from an adult with an advanced solid tumor such as melanoma, head and neck, liver or kidney cancer. CDR3 sequence (DNA): TGTGCCAGCAGTTACGATCCTCAGGGATTGGAAAAACTGTTTTTT. This gives the protein CASSYDPQGLEKLFF.